These 14 T cell receptor beta chains came from one sample sequenced in a study of blood T cell repertoires in COVID-19. Assay: immunoSEQ multiplex PCR; the TCRdb copy retains only in-frame clones and omits some. The sample carries about 66,000 clones, 89% recorded once. The sequencing input was peripheral blood. These receptors were taken from a man between 60 and 75 years old with acute or convalescent COVID-19.

V is TRBV5-4 and J is TRBJ1-1, with TRBD1 identical over 7 bases. From germline, CDR1 is SGHNT and CDR2 YYREEE (reference sequence). With V trimmed by 4 bases and J by 8 bases, 5 bases remained unmatched. The length of the CDR3 is 12 residues. CDR3 sequence (DNA): TGTGCCAGCAGCCAACAGGGGACCGAAGCTTTCTTT. Its translation: CASSQQGTEAFF.

V is TRBV30 and J is TRBJ1-3, with no clear D. Germline lookup yields CDR1 GTSNPN and CDR2 SVGIG (reference sequence). This CDR3 has 13 amino acids. V lost 4 bases to trimming and J lost 9 bases, with 16 bases between them. The CDR3 sequence is CAWTPGLAGTIYF. The CDR3 nucleotides read TGTGCCTGGACCCCGGGCCTCGCGGGCACCATATATTTT.

The gene calls are TRBV19 and TRBJ1-1; maybe TRBD1 (5 bases). The CDR3 contains 14 residues. V lost 1 base, J lost 0 bases, and 6 bases lay in between. Germline values: CDR1 LNHDA, CDR2 SQIVND (reference sequence). The CDR3 DNA reads as TGTGCCAGTAGTATAGGGGGCATGAACACTGAAGCTTTCTTT. Its protein product is CASSIGGMNTEAFF.

The chain employs TRBV18 and TRBJ1-1; 9 positions match TRBD1. Germline V gives CDR1 KGHSH, CDR2 LQKENI. The CDR3 totals 15 residues. V dropped 2 bases and J dropped 2; count of bases not matched to a gene: 3. This CDR3 reads CASSPRQGVNTEAFF. The CDR3 DNA reads TGTGCCAGCTCACCAAGACAGGGGGTAAACACTGAAGCTTTCTTT.

The chain is built from TRBV19 and TRBJ2-2; D not certain. V shed 2 bases and J shed 5 bases, with 6 bases lying between them. This CDR3 region has 13 residues. Per the germline V gene, CDR1 is LNHDA and CDR2 is SQIVND (reference sequence). The CDR3: CASSIRQTGELFF. CDR3 sequence (DNA): TGTGCCAGTAGTATACGACAAACCGGGGAGCTGTTTTTT. Combining the CDR3 with reference TRBV19 and TRBJ2-2 gives the whole variable domain DGGITQSPKYLFRKEGQNVTLSCEQNLNHDAMYWYRQDPGQGLRLIYYSQIVNDFQKGDIAEGYSVSREKKESFPLTVTSAQKNPTAFYLCASSIRQTGELFFGEGSRLTVL.

The V call is TRBV2, the J call TRBJ2-7; 12 nucleotides align to TRBD2. Germline CDR1 reads SNHLY; CDR2 reads FYNNEI. The CDR3 spans 17 residues. The V and J ends lost 1 base and 6 bases, in that order; junction bases with no gene match: 10. CDR3: CASSEGGVGLAGSEQYF. CDR3 DNA: TGTGCCAGCAGTGAAGGGGGTGTCGGACTAGCGGGGTCCGAGCAGTACTTC.

The chain links TRBV7-8 to TRBJ1-2; 8 bases fit TRBD1. The CDR3 is made up of 13 amino acids. In germline, CDR1 is SGHVS, CDR2 FQNEAQ. Trimming at V came to 5 bases and at J to 4 bases, leaving 3 bases not matched to a gene. CDR3 nucleotide sequence: TGTGCCAGCAGCCCGGACAGGGTCTATGGCTACACCTTC. This encodes CASSPDRVYGYTF.

The chain carries TRBV3-1 (or the pseudogene TRBV3-2) and TRBJ2-1, with unresolved D. The CDR3 contains 11 residues. Germline CDR1 LGHDT, CDR2 YNNKEL (reference sequence). V was shortened by 8 bases and J by 9 bases, with 11 bases between the two germline ends. DNA of the CDR3: TGTGCCAGCGGCAGGATGCGTGAGCAGTTCTTC. Protein product: CASGRMREQFF.

The chain uses TRBV9 and TRBJ1-3; no clear D. The CDR3 consists of 16 residues. Germline CDR1 is SGDLS and CDR2 is YYNGEE. V shed 0 bases and J shed 0 bases, with 10 bases lying between them. The CDR3 loop reads CASSVGSGDSGNTIYF. The CDR3 DNA sequence: TGTGCCAGCAGCGTAGGTAGCGGAGACTCTGGAAACACCATATATTTT.

The J gene is TRBJ2-1, the V gene TRBV5-1; a weak D match, TRBD1 (6 bases). The germline V gene encodes CDR1 SGHRS and CDR2 YFSETQ. Trimming stripped 4 bases from V and 6 bases from J, with 26 bases between. This CDR3 has 18 residues. The CDR3 DNA is TGCGCCAGCAGCATACTACAAAACAGGGAGTCATTGGGCAATGAGCAGTTCTTC. Translating it yields CASSILQNRESLGNEQFF.

The chain joins TRBV7-8 to TRBJ1-2, with TRBD1 as a possible D gene (6 bases). Germline V gene sequence: CDR1 SGHVS, CDR2 FQNEAQ. Trimming stripped 2 bases from V and 0 bases from J, with 13 bases between. The CDR3 is 16 residues long. Here the CDR3 reads CASSLPVGQSNYGYTF. CDR3 in DNA: TGTGCCAGCAGCTTACCAGTAGGACAGTCTAACTATGGCTACACCTTC.

The chain joins TRBV9 to TRBJ2-5; tentative D call: TRBD1 (5 bases). Germline V gene data show CDR1 as SGDLS and CDR2 as YYNGEE. This CDR3 has 15 residues. Trimming left V 1 base short and J 2 bases short, with 12 bases between. This CDR3 reads CASSVRVGAQETQYF. The CDR3 DNA reads TGTGCCAGCAGCGTAAGGGTAGGGGCTCAAGAGACCCAGTACTTC.

This chain joins TRBV5-1 and TRBJ1-3; D unresolved. The CDR3 is made up of 15 amino acids. V lost 5 bases and J 0 bases, leaving 12 bases between the germline ends. Germline loops: CDR1 SGHRS, CDR2 YFSETQ. The CDR3 here is CASRIEPRSGNTIYF. The CDR3 nucleotides are TGCGCCAGCAGAATCGAGCCCCGCTCTGGAAACACCATATATTTT.

This chain links TRBV5-1 with TRBJ1-2; maybe TRBD1 (5 bases). Germline values: CDR1 SGHRS, CDR2 YFSETQ. Trimming shortened V by 1 base and J by 5 bases, and 15 bases separated the two germline ends. CDR3 length: 15 amino acids. Here the CDR3 reads CASSLRLDSFYGYTF. The CDR3 bases are TGCGCCAGCAGCTTGAGGCTCGACAGCTTTTATGGCTACACCTTC.